In its sample, the clone carrying this TCR beta chain was seen a few times. Its antigen remains unknown. The data originate from a study of T cells after yellow fever vaccination. General observations from the study: It was a small share of clonotypes that appeared in both CD4 and CD8 compartments. Compared with primary, the secondary response was weaker and peaked at day 5, not 15. FACS-sorted repertoires could contain abundant clonotypes contaminating from the bulk population. Most clones from primary vaccination were detected again post-booster (almost 98% CD4, approximately 90% CD8).

This CDR3 is built from 14 residues. Germline assignment: CDR1 DFQATT and CDR2 SNEGSKA (reference sequence). V lost 1 base and J lost 4; bases outside the gene matches: 2. TCRdb analysed the 5' RACE reads with MiXCR anew, one entry per CDR3 protein. The table records 60,000 to 75,000 distinct CDR3 sequences, just over 6.5% of them present only once. The chain uses TRBV20-1 and TRBJ2-1; TRBD2 agrees at 9 bases. Sequenced here: CD8+ T cells sorted from PBMCs, sampled roughly 45 days after the first yellow fever vaccination. This TCR came from a man in his late teens or twenties who received the YFV17D yellow fever vaccine. The CDR3 DNA reads as TGCAGTGCTAGAGGGCGGGGGGGTTACAATGAGCAGTTCTTC. Protein sequence: CSARGRGGYNEQFF.